The source of this T cell receptor (beta chain) is a study of STAT5B mutations in CD4+ large granular lymphocyte leukemia. Study information: Healthy donors showed HLA-associated enrichment of the CDR3 'QG' motif.

Method: immunoSEQ multiplex PCR; TCRdb's copy keeps in-frame clones and lacks some. The repertoire has more than 25,000 clones, about 86% of them found once; the top ten carry more than 0.25%. CDR3 size: 15 residues. The germline V and J ends were trimmed by 5 bases and 7 bases, with 21 bases remaining between them. Germline V CDR1 and CDR2: SGHRS, YFSETQ. This chain joins TRBV5-1 and TRBJ1-1; no reliable D call. Sequenced material: CD4+ T cells from blood buffy coats. This TCR was recovered from a human donor in good health. The CDR3, as DNA: TGCGCCAGCAGACCGGCGGGCGGATTGAGTGGTGAAGCTTTCTTT. It encodes CASRPAGGLSGEAFF.